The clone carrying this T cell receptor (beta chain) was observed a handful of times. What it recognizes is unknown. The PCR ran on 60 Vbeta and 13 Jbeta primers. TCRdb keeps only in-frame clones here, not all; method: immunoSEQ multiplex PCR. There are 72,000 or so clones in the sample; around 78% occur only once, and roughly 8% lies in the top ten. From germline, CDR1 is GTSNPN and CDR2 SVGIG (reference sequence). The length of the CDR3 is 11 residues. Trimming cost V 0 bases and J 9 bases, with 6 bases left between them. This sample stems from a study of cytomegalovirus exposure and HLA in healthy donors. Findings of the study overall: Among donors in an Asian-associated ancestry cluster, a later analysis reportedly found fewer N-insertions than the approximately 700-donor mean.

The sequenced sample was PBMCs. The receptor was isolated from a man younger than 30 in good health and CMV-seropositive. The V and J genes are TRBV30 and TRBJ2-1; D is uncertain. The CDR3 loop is CAWSVPSEQFF. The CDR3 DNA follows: TGTGCCTGGAGTGTACCGAGTGAGCAGTTCTTC.